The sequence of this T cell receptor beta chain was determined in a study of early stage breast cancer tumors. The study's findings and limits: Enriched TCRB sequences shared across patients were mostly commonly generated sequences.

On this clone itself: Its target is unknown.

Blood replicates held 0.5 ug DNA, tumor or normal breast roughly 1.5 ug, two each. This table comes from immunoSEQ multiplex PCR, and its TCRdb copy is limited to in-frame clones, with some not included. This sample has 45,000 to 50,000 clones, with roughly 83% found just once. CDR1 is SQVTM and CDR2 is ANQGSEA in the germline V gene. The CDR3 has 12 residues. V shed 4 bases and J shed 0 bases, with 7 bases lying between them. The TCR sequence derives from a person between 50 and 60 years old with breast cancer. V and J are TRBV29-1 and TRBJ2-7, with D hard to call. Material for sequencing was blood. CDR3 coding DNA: TGCAGCGTTGGCGAGAGCTCCTACGAGCAGTACTTC. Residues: CSVGESSYEQYF.